This TCR beta chain was captured by sequencing in a study of regulatory T cells in long-lasting Graves disease. About the research overall: Freshly diagnosed Graves' patients had used antithyroid drugs for under 3 months.

CDR3 regions were amplified by Arm-PCR using iRepertoire HTBI primers to build TCR beta libraries. One entry per CDR3 protein results from TCRdb running MiXCR on the multiplex PCR reads. The sample carries roughly 420,000 distinct CDR3 sequences, around 15% recorded once. Described time point: newly diagnosed GD, antithyroid drugs for less than 3 months. The authors made the TCR library using RNA they extracted from PBMCs. Diagnosing Graves' disease relied on the American Thyroid Association guidelines. The V segment lost 2 bases and the J segment 3 bases; nucleotides outside the gene matches: 7. The CDR3 totals 15 residues. Germline-derived CDR1 and CDR2 are SGHAT and FQNNGV. Another study also made use of these data, one on T cells in Graves' hyperthyroidism and ophthalmopathy. This second study says: Diagnoses were made from clinical symptoms, serum measures (thyroxine and TRAb), thyroid ultrasound and orbital computed tomography. HTBI primers drove first-round RT-PCR of the TCR CDR3.

The chain uses TRBV11-2 and TRBJ2-7; 7 bases match TRBD1. The TCR sequence derives from a young woman with Graves disease. The material sequenced was peripheral blood mononuclear cells (PBMCs), taken at new diagnosis, from a patient treated with antithyroid drugs. CDR3 sequence reads: CASSLFRGIVYEQYF. The CDR3 DNA reads TGTGCCAGCAGCTTATTCAGGGGGATAGTCTACGAGCAGTACTTC.